These T cell receptor beta chains were read from a single sample in a study of CD8 T cells in ankylosing spondylitis. Each CDR3 protein gets one entry after TCRdb re-called the 5' RACE reads with MiXCR. The sample lists about 140,000 distinct CDR3 sequences, 7% to 10% occurring once. What was sequenced was synovial fluid, either unsorted or a sorted T cell fraction (not recorded which). The receptors were sampled from a male donor with ankylosing spondylitis. Both conserved end residues are part of each CDR3. D genes are given only for firm matches. Where a row states a size, it is once, few, many or the class of an expanded clone; other rows omit it.

J | D | V | size | length | DNA | CDR3
TRBJ1-5 | NA | TRBV20-1 | NA | 13 | TGCAGTGCCCCGCGGGGGTACAATCAGCCCCAGCATTTT | CSAPRGYNQPQHF
TRBJ2-7 | NA | TRBV11-2 | few | 15 | TGTGCCAGCAGCTTAGGAAGCCCTGGATGGTACGAGCAGTACTTC | CASSLGSPGWYEQYF
TRBJ1-5 | NA | TRBV6-1 | NA | 17 | TGTGCCAGCAGCGCCCGGGCGGGGATGGGAAGCAATCAGCCCCAGCATTTT | CASSARAGMGSNQPQHF
TRBJ1-1 | TRBD1 | TRBV5-1 | few | 15 | TGCGCCAGCAGCTCCCTCACCCCAGGGGGGACTGAAGCTTTCTTT | CASSSLTPGGTEAFF
TRBJ2-2 | NA | TRBV2 | many | 16 | TGTGCCAGCAGTCCCATAGGGGGACGGACGGCCGGGGAGCTGTTTTTT | CASSPIGGRTAGELFF
TRBJ2-5 | TRBD2 | TRBV20-1 | many | 15 | TGCAGTGCTAGTCGACTAGCGGGGACCCAAGAGACCCAGTACTTC | CSASRLAGTQETQYF
TRBJ2-2 | NA | TRBV4-3 | few | 13 | TGCGCCAGCAGCCCTTTCGTCACCGGGGAGCTGTTTTTT | CASSPFVTGELFF
TRBJ2-2 | NA | TRBV5-6 | many | 15 | TGTGCCAGCAACTTGGGAATCTCATACACCGGGGAGCTGTTTTTT | CASNLGISYTGELFF
TRBJ1-1 | TRBD1 | TRBV7-2 | many | 16 | TGTGCCAGCAGCTTACACTCAGGGGGCGTTGGCACTGAAGCTTTCTTT | CASSLHSGGVGTEAFF
TRBJ1-1 | TRBD1 | TRBV19 | NA | 12 | TGTGCCACTACAGACAGGGAAGATTCAGCTTTCTTT | CATTDREDSAFF
TRBJ1-1 | NA | TRBV7-9 | NA | 14 | TGTGCCAGCAGCCCCAGAAACCCCGTGGGGGAAGCTTTCTTT | CASSPRNPVGEAFF
TRBJ1-2 | TRBD1 | TRBV24-1 | many | 16 | TGTGCCACCAGTGCAAATCTGGGGACAGATCGCTGGGGCTACACCTTC | CATSANLGTDRWGYTF
TRBJ2-5 | TRBD2 | TRBV24-1 | many | 16 | TGTGCCACCAGTGATCCCCCACTAGCGGGAGCTGAGACCCAGTACTTC | CATSDPPLAGAETQYF
TRBJ1-2 | TRBD1 | TRBV6-1 | few | 14 | TGTGCCAGCTGCTTTCTACAGGGGACCTATGGCTACACCTTC | CASCFLQGTYGYTF
TRBJ2-7 | TRBD1 | TRBV28 | many | 16 | TGTGCCAGCAGTTCCCACGGGACAGCTTCCTCCTACGAGCAGTACTTC | CASSSHGTASSYEQYF
TRBJ2-5 | NA | TRBV7-7 | many | 13 | TGTGCTAGCAGCTTAACCCCGCGGGAGACCCAGTACTTC | CASSLTPRETQYF
TRBJ2-2 | NA | TRBV6-1 | few | 15 | TGTGCCACGAGGGAGGCAGGAGGGAGACCCGGGGAGCTGTTTTTT | CATREAGGRPGELFF
TRBJ2-7 | NA | TRBV12-3/TRBV12-4 | few | 14 | TGTGCCAGCAGTCGGAGTGGTAATAGTTACGAGCAGTACTTC | CASSRSGNSYEQYF
TRBJ1-2 | TRBD1 | TRBV24-1 | many | 15 | TGTGCCACCAGTGATCCTGGACAGGGGGTGAGTGGCTACACCTTC | CATSDPGQGVSGYTF
TRBJ1-2 | NA | TRBV24-1 | NA | 11 | TGTGCCACCAGTGACGGACATGGCTACACCTTC | CATSDGHGYTF
TRBJ2-4 | NA | TRBV6-2/TRBV6-3 | many | 14 | TGTGCCAGCAGTAACCCAACCGGGGTAAACATTCAGTACTTC | CASSNPTGVNIQYF
TRBJ2-2 | NA | TRBV28 | many | 14 | TGTGCCAGCAGTTTGCGGATGGCCTCCGGGGAGCTGTTTTTT | CASSLRMASGELFF
TRBJ2-6 | NA | TRBV6-2/TRBV6-3 | NA | 18 | TGTGCCAGCAGTTCCTATCATGGGCGAGTTTCTGGGGCCAACGTCCTGACTTTC | CASSSYHGRVSGANVLTF
TRBJ1-1 | NA | TRBV18 | NA | 16 | TGTGCCAGCTCACTTTCTTATGGACGGATGAACACTGAAGCTTTCTTT | CASSLSYGRMNTEAFF
TRBJ2-3 | TRBD2 | TRBV24-1 | NA | 16 | TGTGCCACCAGCGGTAGCGGGGGGGCCAGCACAGATACGCAGTATTTT | CATSGSGGASTDTQYF
TRBJ2-7 | NA | TRBV5-6 | many | 13 | TGTGCCAGCAGCTTCTCGGGACTCTACGAGCAGTACTTC | CASSFSGLYEQYF
TRBJ1-6 | NA | TRBV20-1 | NA | 14 | TGCAGTGCTATTGGTGGCAACTATAATTCACCCCTCCACTTT | CSAIGGNYNSPLHF
TRBJ2-5 | TRBD2 | TRBV9 | NA | 18 | TGTGCCAGCAGCGTGGGGGGGGACCCCCCAAATTCAGGCGCGACCCAGTACTTC | CASSVGGDPPNSGATQYF
TRBJ1-6 | NA | TRBV2 | NA | 12 | TGTGCCAGCAGGGACAGAAATTCACCCCTCCACTTT | CASRDRNSPLHF
TRBJ1-2 | TRBD1 | TRBV28 | NA | 14 | TGTGCCAGCAGCCCTAACAGGGGTCTCTATGGCTACACCTTC | CASSPNRGLYGYTF
TRBJ1-1 | NA | TRBV5-1 | NA | 16 | TGCGCCAGCAGCTTAACAGGAAGGGGGTCAGCCACTGAAGCTTTCTTT | CASSLTGRGSATEAFF
TRBJ2-7 | NA | TRBV27 | few | 12 | TGTGCCAGCAGTTTATCGGGATCCGAGCAGTACTTC | CASSLSGSEQYF
TRBJ2-3 | TRBD2 | TRBV4-2 | many | 17 | TGTGCCAGCAGCCCTTGGACTAGCGGGGATTCATTTGATACGCAGTATTTT | CASSPWTSGDSFDTQYF
TRBJ2-7 | NA | TRBV2 | many | 13 | TGTGCCAGCAGTGAAGTAGGCAGCTACGAGCAGTACTTC | CASSEVGSYEQYF
TRBJ2-3 | TRBD2 | TRBV5-1 | many | 18 | TGCGCCAGCAGCTTGGTCCCTAGCGGGGGGTCTTCCACAGATACGCAGTATTTT | CASSLVPSGGSSTDTQYF